This T cell receptor beta chain was recovered during a study of beta chain features in type 1 diabetes listed by TCRdb under 2018. Looking at the study overall: No differences in mean age, gender distribution, total cell number or subset yield were found between patients and healthy donors. The study compared TCRB repertoires of sorted circulating CD4+ T cell subsets between recently diagnosed type 1 diabetes patients and matched healthy donors. A total of 100 million to 140 million sorted cells were examined across all samples, and the number of cells per subset was strongly correlated with RNA yield. Regulatory and stem cell-like memory subsets were isolated from only 8 patients and roughly eight healthy donors, whereas naive and central memory subsets came from all 30 or so donors.

Trimming takes 9 bases off V and 1 base off J; junction bases not matched to a gene: 7. According to the germline V gene, CDR1 reads MNHEY and CDR2 reads SVGAGI. Including cysteine and phenylalanine, the CDR3 has 15 amino acids. CDR3 DNA is the only sequence kept; it has 45 bases, read in frame from the first base. Only a few counts were recorded for this clone. There is no known antigen for this receptor. Per-base qualities were not stored, and no clone one base away is much larger. Each donor gave one peripheral blood draw, averaging approximately 0.11 L, which was collected into heparinised tubes. A BD FACSAria II was used to sort naive, central memory, regulatory and stem cell-like memory CD4+ T cells with a panel that included CD45RO, CCR7, CD25, CD127, CD95 and CD27. A purity above 98% was achieved for all sorted populations. PBMCs were separated immediately by Lymphoprep density gradient centrifugation and were stained directly, without being cultured. Samples were stained and sorted in pairs, with one healthy donor and one patient per experiment, so that batch effects were minimized.

On the study overall, not on this receptor specifically: Naive, central memory and regulatory TCRB repertoires appeared to be more similar among patients than among healthy donors. A moderate but significant shortening of TCRB CDR3 length was observed in type 1 diabetes patients in all four CD4+ subsets. Fewer insertions and more nucleotide deletions at VDJ recombination sites were observed in patients with type 1 diabetes, implying thymic rearrangement abnormalities. Because cDNA was sequenced instead of genomic DNA, highly expressing activated cells could be over-represented, though the groups showed no difference in activation or CD3 levels. Because small numbers of individuals were included in the HLA sub-analyses, any influence of HLA type on TCRB rearrangement was left unresolved. PCR may preferentially amplify shorter templates, but because patient and control samples were amplified and corrected together, any resulting skew would affect both groups equally.

The High Capacity cDNA Reverse Transcription Kit was used to reverse transcribe all of the isolated RNA, meaning that expressed TCRB transcripts were what got sequenced. Deep immunoSEQ sequencing was applied to naive, central memory and regulatory T cell samples, giving an average of about 3.8 million total reads per sample. Sorted cells were lysed in RLT buffer, and RNA was extracted using DNase-treated RNeasy Micro or Mini kits according to cell number. To prevent cross-contamination, every cell subset was processed on its own, while patient and healthy donor samples were processed together. The immunoSEQ multiplex PCR was used to amplify TCRB sequences from cDNA, yielding 87-bp fragments that span the CDR3 region. Sequencing of the amplicons was done on the Illumina HiSeq platform. The authors processed their data as follows. Synthetic template baselines were used to correct PCR bias computationally, reads within Hamming distance 2 were collapsed, and singletons that could not be merged were discarded. Reads were aligned to IMGT to assign V, D and J genes, CDR3 length, and insertions or deletions at six rearrangement sites. Within each subset, clonotype counts were normalized to the number of sorted cells before true diversity and Gini coefficients were calculated with the tcR R package. The overlap coefficient, calculated on TCRB nucleotide sequences, was used to quantify repertoire sharing. In TCRdb, the immuneACCESS table is reduced to in-frame sequences with V and J assigned. These tables do not hold every clone; where another copy was compared, an unresolved V gene accounts for under half, and the others remain unexplained. From that table come the V and J calls and clone size; the DNA was used to work out D and trimming. Present in this sample are around 150,000 clones, about 7.1% of which were seen just once. The biggest ten clones account for approximately 1.5% of the sample.

The TCR originated in a woman aged 30 to 39 in good health. The chain uses TRBV6-5 and TRBJ2-1, and TRBD2 aligns with 9 junction nucleotides. Sequencing used central memory CD4+ T cells from blood. The bases are TGTGCCAGTTTAAAGCGGGAGGCTTCCTACAATGAGCAGTTCTTC. Translation gives CASLKREASYNEQFF.